The 30 T cell receptor beta chains presented below share a single source sample, sequenced in a study of T cell repertoires in cytomegalovirus infection. TCRdb re-analysed the reads in MiXCR, keeping a single row per CDR3 protein. Among around 900,000 distinct CDR3 sequences, 30% to 40% were seen once, and the ten largest hold around an eighth. Their specific antigens are unknown. The specimen comprised cultured CD8+ T cells from PBMCs, sampled from culture after CMV antigen stimulation. The receptor set was obtained from a human donor in good health (CMV status not recorded). Some clones in this sample may be carry-over from other donors' samples.

V usage is TRBV7-9 and J usage is TRBJ2-7; D might be TRBD2 (5 bases). This CDR3 is 14 amino acids long. Germline loops: CDR1 SEHNR, CDR2 FQNEAQ (reference sequence). Trimming took off 5 bases at V and 2 bases at J, with 13 bases between the two ends. The CDR3 loop is CASSKAVMTYEQYF. CDR3 bases: TGTGCCAGCAGCAAAGCGGTTATGACCTACGAGCAGTACTTC.

This clonotype was counted a few times. The chain is built from TRBV7-8 and TRBJ2-7, with 7 nucleotides matching TRBD1. CDR3 length: 13 amino acids. V dropped 5 bases and J dropped 6; count of bases not matched to a gene: 7. Germline V gene data show CDR1 as SGHVS and CDR2 as FQNEAQ. CDR3 amino acids: CASSPEGGSEQYV. The CDR3 DNA reads as TGTGCCAGCAGCCCAGAAGGGGGCAGCGAGCAGTACGTC.

This clonotype has just a few counts. The chain recombines TRBV12-5 with TRBJ1-2; 7 nucleotides line up with TRBD1. CDR3 size: 17 residues. Germline trimming cut 6 bases from V and 4 bases from J; bases unmatched to any gene: 17. Germline V lookup: CDR1 LGHNT, CDR2 FRNRAP. The CDR3 reads CASGPGPSSTGLYGYTF. The CDR3, as DNA: TGTGCTAGTGGCCCAGGGCCTTCCTCGACAGGGCTCTATGGCTACACCTTC.

This chain links TRBV12-3 or TRBV12-4 with TRBJ2-3; D uncertain. Trimming stripped 5 bases from V and 1 base from J, with 13 bases between. This CDR3 comprises 15 residues. CDR3 sequence (DNA): TGTGCCAGCAGTCCATTCCCTCGGGGCACAGATACGCAGTATTTT. This sequence encodes CASSPFPRGTDTQYF.

The J gene is TRBJ2-3, the V gene TRBV4-3, with 10 bases that match TRBD2. Germline V lookup: CDR1 LGHNA, CDR2 YSLEER. V lost 3 bases, J lost 1 base, and 7 bases stayed unmatched. The CDR3 is 17 residues long. The CDR3 DNA reads as TGCGCCAGCAGCCATGGACTAGCGGCCGCACGCACAGATACGCAGTATTTT. Its protein product is CASSHGLAAARTDTQYF.

This rearrangement joins TRBV7-9 to TRBJ2-5; D possibly uses TRBD1 or TRBD2 (6 bases each). V shed 7 bases and J shed 6 bases, with 18 bases lying between them. CDR3 length equals 14 residues. In germline, CDR1 is SEHNR, CDR2 FQNEAQ (reference sequence). CDR3 region: CASMLEGGTKTQYF. The DNA for the CDR3 is TGTGCCAGCATGCTTGAAGGGGGGACGAAGACCCAGTACTTC.

This clonotype was seen a handful of times. The chain is built from TRBV6-2 or TRBV6-3 and TRBJ2-1; possibly TRBD1 for D (6 bases). V lost 5 bases and J lost 8, with 22 bases in between. This CDR3 has 16 amino acids. Germline-derived CDR1 and CDR2 are MNHEY and SVGEGT. CDR3: CASSHLRDTGLDEQFF. DNA of the CDR3: TGTGCCAGCAGTCACCTAAGGGACACCGGGTTGGATGAGCAGTTCTTC.

This clonotype showed up many times. The CDR3 DNA is TGTGCCAGCAGCTTAAGGGGGGGTCAGAACACTGAAGCTTTCTTT. This encodes CASSLRGGQNTEAFF. The chain has TRBV7-2 and TRBJ1-1, with a possible D match to TRBD1 (6 bases). The CDR3 contains 15 residues. Germline lookup yields CDR1 SGHTA and CDR2 FQGNSA. Trimming left V 2 bases short and J 1 base short, with 11 bases between.

CDR3 sequence: CSVTSGASYEQYF. CDR3 coding DNA: TGCAGCGTGACTAGCGGGGCCTCCTACGAGCAGTACTTC. The chain has TRBV20-1 and TRBJ2-7; 11 bases are a match to TRBD2. Germline values: CDR1 DFQATT, CDR2 SNEGSKA (reference sequence). The CDR3 sequence is 13 residues long.

This clonotype occurred a few times. This sequence joins TRBV11-2 and TRBJ2-5; TRBD1 agrees at 7 bases. Per the germline V gene, CDR1 is SGHAT and CDR2 is FQNNGV. The CDR3 is made up of 15 amino acids. V gave up 5 bases and J gave up 4 bases; unmatched junction bases: 10. CDR3 in DNA: TGTGCCAGCAGCCCGGATGTCAGGGGGAGAGAGACCCAGTACTTC. This sequence encodes CASSPDVRGRETQYF. The complete variable domain, with remaining parts taken from reference TRBV11-2 and TRBJ2-5, reads EAGVAQSPRYKIIEKRQSVAFWCNPISGHATLYWYQQILGQGPKLLIQFQNNGVVDDSQLPKDRFSAERLKGVDSTLKIQPAKLEDSAVYLCASSPDVRGRETQYFGPGTRLLVL.

This clonotype was observed a few times. The gene calls are TRBV10-3 and TRBJ1-2; 7 bases line up with TRBD1. CDR3 size: 15 residues. CDR1 ENHRY and CDR2 SYGVKD come from the germline V gene. Unmatched junction bases numbered 5, after V lost 3 bases and J lost 1 base. CDR3 protein: CAISEGDRVNYGYTF. The DNA for the CDR3 is TGTGCCATCAGTGAAGGAGACAGGGTTAACTATGGCTACACCTTC.

The CDR3 coding sequence is TGTGCCAGCAGGCGTACCCCAGGGGAAGAGACCCAGTACTTC. This sequence encodes CASRRTPGEETQYF. The chain recombines TRBV7-9 with TRBJ2-5; D might be TRBD1 (6 bases). V lost 6 bases, J lost 3 bases, and 14 bases lay in between. CDR1 and CDR2 (germline): SEHNR, FQNEAQ (reference sequence). This CDR3 is 14 amino acids long.

Only a few counts were recorded for this clonotype. CDR3 amino acids: CASSYSWSGASEGAFF. The CDR3 nucleotides read TGTGCCAGCAGTTACTCCTGGTCGGGGGCGTCTGAGGGGGCTTTCTTT. V gene TRBV6-2 or TRBV6-3 combines with J gene TRBJ1-1, with D tentatively TRBD1 (6 bases). The CDR3 covers 16 residues. V lost 0 bases to trimming and J lost 11 bases, with 22 bases between them. The germline gives CDR1 MNHEY, CDR2 SVGEGT.

This clonotype occurred many times. The V call is TRBV7-9, the J call TRBJ2-5; TRBD2 aligns across 13 bases. The CDR3 is made up of 15 amino acids. Germline V gene lookup returns CDR1 SEHNR and CDR2 FQNEAQ (reference sequence). V lost 4 bases, J lost 5 bases, and 4 bases stayed unmatched. CDR3 residues: CASSSGTSGAETQYF. The CDR3 DNA follows: TGTGCCAGCAGCTCGGGGACTAGCGGGGCGGAGACCCAGTACTTC. Based on the CDR3 plus reference TRBV7-9 and TRBJ2-5, the full variable domain is DTGVSQNPRHKITKRGQNVTFRCDPISEHNRLYWYRQTLGQGPEFLTYFQNEAQLEKSRLLSDRFSAERPKGSFSTLEIQRTEQGDSAMYLCASSSGTSGAETQYFGPGTRLLVL.

This chain joins TRBV7-9 and TRBJ1-5, with D possibly TRBD1 on 5 matching bases. The CDR3 has 14 amino acids. The germline V gene encodes CDR1 SEHNR and CDR2 FQNEAQ (reference sequence). Trimming took off 5 bases at V and 7 bases at J, with 15 bases between the two ends. This CDR3 is CASSRGGYRQPQHF. The CDR3 bases are TGTGCCAGCAGCCGGGGCGGGTACAGACAGCCCCAGCATTTT.

This rearrangement joins TRBV6-1 to TRBJ2-1, with 8 positions matching TRBD1. The germline gives CDR1 MNHNS, CDR2 SASEGT. J gave up 6 bases and V 5 bases, and 12 bases lay outside the gene matches. CDR3 length: 16 residues. Written as DNA, the CDR3 is TGTGCCAGCAGTCTGCCGGGCAGGGGGCTCGGCAATGAGCAGTTCTTC. Protein product: CASSLPGRGLGNEQFF.

This chain uses TRBV4-3 with TRBJ2-3, with D uncertain. This CDR3 has 15 residues. The V end lost 0 bases, the J end lost 2 bases, and 9 bases lay between the germline ends. CDR1 and CDR2 (germline): LGHNA, YSLEER. The CDR3 DNA follows: TGCGCCAGCAGCCAAGATCCCCGCCCCACAGATACGCAGTATTTT. It translates to CASSQDPRPTDTQYF.

The rearrangement uses TRBV2 and TRBJ1-2, with D maybe TRBD1 (5 bases). With 8 bases removed from V and 2 bases from J, the gap between germline ends came to 15 bases. CDR1 is SNHLY and CDR2 is FYNNEI in the germline V gene. CDR3 length: 14 residues. The CDR3 loop is CASPWGKKNYGYTF. The CDR3 coding sequence is TGTGCCAGCCCTTGGGGGAAGAAGAACTATGGCTACACCTTC.

CDR3 nucleotides: TGCGCCAGCAGCGGGACAGCCGCGCCAGATACGCAGTATTTT. Translating gives CASSGTAAPDTQYF. This chain uses TRBV4-1 with TRBJ2-3; 7 nucleotides line up with TRBD1. V was clipped by 5 bases and J by 4 bases; unmatched bases: 6. The length of the CDR3 is 14 residues. Germline CDR1 reads MGHRA; CDR2 reads YSYEKL.

The chain carries TRBV29-1 and TRBJ2-3; TRBD1 matches 9 bases. V shed 1 base, J shed 1 base, and the junction held 3 bases outside the gene matches. Looked up from germline, CDR1 is SQVTM and CDR2 is ANQGSEA. This CDR3 spans 15 amino acids. CDR3 protein: CSVEGGTGRTDTQYF. The CDR3 region has the DNA TGCAGCGTTGAAGGAGGGACAGGGCGCACAGATACGCAGTATTTT.

The chain combines TRBV10-3 with TRBJ2-2; TRBD1 matches 9 bases. V lost 8 bases, J lost 0 bases, and 7 bases stayed unmatched. CDR3 length: 16 residues. Germline V lookup: CDR1 ENHRY, CDR2 SYGVKD. The CDR3 DNA follows: TGTGCCATCTCTCGGACAGGGGACCCGAACACCGGGGAGCTGTTTTTT. Translating gives CAISRTGDPNTGELFF.

The J gene is TRBJ2-5, the V gene TRBV6-5; 10 bases align to TRBD2. The V gene end was trimmed by 2 bases and the J gene end by 5 bases; junction bases not matched to a gene: 5. Germline CDR1 MNHEY, CDR2 SVGAGI. The CDR3 runs to 15 residues. CDR3: CASSYAAGGQETQYF. DNA for the CDR3: TGTGCCAGCAGTTACGCAGCGGGGGGGCAGGAGACCCAGTACTTC.

This clonotype showed up just a few times. The genes are TRBV27 and TRBJ2-4; 16 bases align to TRBD2. The CDR3 loop spans 19 amino acids. V dropped 1 base and J dropped 0; count of bases not matched to a gene: 3. CDR1 and CDR2 (germline): MNHEY, SMNVEV (reference sequence). The CDR3, as DNA: TGTGCCAGCAGTTTATTGGGACTAGCGGGGGGGTTAGCCAAAAACATTCAGTACTTC. Its translation: CASSLLGLAGGLAKNIQYF.

The J gene is TRBJ1-1, the V gene TRBV15; 8 bases map to TRBD1. The J segment lost 4 bases and the V segment lost 3 bases, leaving 4 bases of the junction unmatched. Germline assignment: CDR1 LNHNV and CDR2 YYDKDF (reference sequence). There are 14 residues in the CDR3. This CDR3 is CATSSKTGATEAFF. As DNA, the CDR3 is TGTGCCACCAGCAGTAAGACAGGGGCCACTGAAGCTTTCTTT.

The rearrangement joins TRBV18 to TRBJ1-1, with D unresolved. Trimming removed 2 bases at V and 4 bases at J, with 8 bases between. Germline CDR1 and CDR2: KGHSH and LQKENI. The CDR3 extends over 13 amino acids. CDR3: CASSPIGVTEAFF. CDR3 DNA sequence: TGTGCCAGCTCACCAATCGGGGTCACTGAAGCTTTCTTT.

Worth noting for this clonotype: One base away lies a much larger clone, so this may be a sequencing read error. The V gene is TRBV13, the J gene TRBJ1-1, with D possibly matching TRBD1 (5 bases). The CDR3 has 14 residues. Trimming left V 5 bases short and J 4 bases short, with 14 bases between. Germline V CDR1 and CDR2: PRHDT, FYEKMQ (reference sequence). CDR3 sequence (DNA): TGTGCCAGCAGCCTGGGACCCCGGATCACTGAAGCTTTCTTT. Translation gives CASSLGPRITEAFF.

This chain joins TRBV6-5 and TRBJ1-4, with TRBD1 as a possible D gene (5 bases). V dropped 6 bases and J dropped 8 bases, with 16 bases sitting between them. The length of the CDR3 is 14 residues. From germline, CDR1 is MNHEY and CDR2 SVGAGI. The CDR3 reads CASSREGDYEKLFF. The CDR3 region has the DNA TGTGCCAGCAGCCGAGAAGGGGATTACGAAAAACTGTTTTTT.

CDR3 DNA sequence: TGTGCCAGCAGCTTAATTCCCGCTGGAAACACCATATATTTT. This translates into CASSLIPAGNTIYF. The chain links TRBV11-2 to TRBJ1-3; D uncertain. The germline gives CDR1 SGHAT, CDR2 FQNNGV. The CDR3 length is 14 residues. The V end lost 2 bases, the J end lost 2 bases, and 7 bases lay between the germline ends. The full variable domain, rest sourced from reference TRBV11-2 and TRBJ1-3, is EAGVAQSPRYKIIEKRQSVAFWCNPISGHATLYWYQQILGQGPKLLIQFQNNGVVDDSQLPKDRFSAERLKGVDSTLKIQPAKLEDSAVYLCASSLIPAGNTIYFGEGSWLTVV.

A few counts support this clonotype. The rearrangement uses TRBV7-9 and TRBJ2-1; TRBD1 is a possible D gene (5 bases). Germline lookup yields CDR1 SEHNR and CDR2 FQNEAQ (reference sequence). The CDR3 spans 15 residues. Trimming cost V 1 base and J 4 bases, with 11 bases left between them. CDR3 sequence (DNA): TGTGCCAGCAGCTTAGACAGGTCCCAATACAATGAGCAGTTCTTC. This encodes CASSLDRSQYNEQFF.

The chain couples TRBV14 to TRBJ2-1, with a tentative D call TRBD2 (5 bases). This CDR3 has 14 amino acids. V gave up 4 bases and J gave up 2 bases, with 9 bases separating them. Germline V gene data show CDR1 as SGHDN and CDR2 as FVKESK. CDR3 sequence: CASSPRDAYNEQFF. The CDR3 DNA is TGTGCCAGCAGCCCGAGGGATGCCTACAATGAGCAGTTCTTC.